The rows below give T cell receptor beta chains drawn from one sample of a study of cytomegalovirus exposure and HLA in healthy donors. Only in-frame clones appear in the TCRdb table, and some are missing; sequencing was by immunoSEQ multiplex PCR. The data contain fewer than 120,000 clones, about 73% of them singletons. Sequenced material: PBMCs. All receptors derive from a woman in her twenties or thirties in good health and CMV-seronegative. The CDR3 runs from the conserved cysteine through the conserved F or W. A D gene is named only where the DNA matches it firmly. Not all rows give a size; the values are once, few, many and, for expanded clones, a class.

CDR3	DNA	size	J	V	D
CASSPELGPAQYF	TGCGCCAGCAGCCCCGAACTAGGACCCGCGCAGTACTTC	NA	TRBJ2-7	TRBV4-1	NA
CAHGGSGNTIYF	TGTGCCCACGGAGGCTCTGGAAACACCATATATTTT	few	TRBJ1-3	TRBV10-3	NA
CAWRKESSGNTIYF	TGTGCCTGGAGGAAAGAGTCCTCTGGAAACACCATATATTTT	NA	TRBJ1-3	TRBV30	NA
CASSLPAGGGTGELFF	TGTGCCAGCAGCCTCCCAGCGGGGGGCGGGACCGGGGAGCTGTTTTTT	NA	TRBJ2-2	TRBV5-4	TRBD2
CSANLAAGEQYF	TGCAGCGCAAATCTAGCGGCGGGGGAGCAGTACTTC	NA	TRBJ2-7	TRBV29-1	TRBD2
CASGSQGTGELFF	TGTGCTAGTGGTTCGCAGGGAACCGGGGAGCTGTTTTTT	NA	TRBJ2-2	TRBV12-5	NA
CSVEEGQGYNEQFF	TGCAGCGTCGAGGAGGGACAGGGGTACAATGAGCAGTTCTTC	NA	TRBJ2-1	TRBV29-1	TRBD1
CASSQNRDRETFF	TGTGCCAGCTCCCAGAACCGGGACAGGGAAACTTTCTTT	NA	TRBJ1-1	TRBV18	TRBD1
CAGGSGSGANVLTF	TGTGCCGGCGGATCGGGAAGTGGGGCCAACGTCCTGACTTTC	medium-sized	TRBJ2-6	TRBV19	NA
CATSRDPGGYEQYF	TGTGCCACCAGCAGAGACCCAGGGGGCTACGAGCAGTACTTC	NA	TRBJ2-7	TRBV15	TRBD1
CASSSTSGDKETQYF	TGTGCCAGCAGCTCGACTAGCGGCGATAAAGAGACCCAGTACTTC	NA	TRBJ2-5	TRBV7-9	TRBD2
CSVEVGGSSYNEQFF	TGCAGCGTTGAAGTGGGGGGGAGCTCCTACAATGAGCAGTTCTTC	NA	TRBJ2-1	TRBV29-1	TRBD2
CASSSPGVGSTEAFF	TGTGCCAGCAGCTCACCCGGGGTGGGGAGCACTGAAGCTTTCTTT	NA	TRBJ1-1	TRBV7-8	NA
CASSDRGSISEAFF	TGCGCCAGCAGTGATCGAGGAAGTATTAGTGAAGCTTTCTTT	once	TRBJ1-1	TRBV10-2	NA
CASSLQRAPGELFF	TGTGCCAGCAGCCTACAGAGAGCACCCGGGGAGCTGTTTTTT	NA	TRBJ2-2	TRBV7-2	NA
CASSEARAKNIQYF	TGTGCCAGCAGTGAGGCCCGAGCCAAAAACATTCAGTACTTC	few	TRBJ2-4	TRBV25-1	NA
CATSGGDNYGYTF	TGTGCCACCAGCGGCGGGGACAACTATGGCTACACCTTC	NA	TRBJ1-2	TRBV15	NA
CASSLGTEGNSREQFF	TGCGCCAGCAGCCTCGGGACAGAGGGTAATTCAAGGGAGCAGTTCTTC	NA	TRBJ2-1	TRBV4-3	TRBD1
CASSLRQTYGYTF	TGTGCCAGCAGTTTAAGACAGACCTATGGCTACACCTTC	NA	TRBJ1-2	TRBV28	NA
CAVTWADNTEAFF	TGTGCCGTTACATGGGCCGATAACACTGAAGCTTTCTTT	NA	TRBJ1-1	TRBV30	NA
CASSLSVSGVRETQYF	TGTGCCAGCAGTTTATCGGTCTCCGGGGTTAGGGAGACCCAGTACTTC	NA	TRBJ2-5	TRBV28	NA
CASSPGSVNTGELFF	TGTGCCAGCAGTCCCGGGAGCGTGAACACCGGGGAGCTGTTTTTT	NA	TRBJ2-2	TRBV6-5	NA
CASSLGSSGNTIYF	TGCGCCAGCAGCTTGGGGAGCTCTGGAAACACCATATATTTT	NA	TRBJ1-3	TRBV5-1	NA
CASSLTPQQGGYTF	TGTGCCAGCAGTTTAACCCCCCAACAGGGCGGCTACACCTTC	NA	TRBJ1-2	TRBV28	NA
CASSLNNPGLYGYTF	TGTGCCAGCAGCTTAAATAATCCGGGGTTATATGGCTACACCTTC	NA	TRBJ1-2	TRBV7-2	NA
CASSRDSKAEAFF	TGCGCCAGCAGCCGGGACAGTAAGGCTGAAGCTTTCTTT	NA	TRBJ1-1	TRBV4-3	TRBD1
CASSGTARIAFF	TGTGCCAGCTCAGGGACAGCAAGGATAGCTTTCTTT	NA	TRBJ1-1	TRBV27	TRBD1
CASSLDRADTQYF	TGTGCCAGCAGCTTAGATCGGGCAGATACGCAGTATTTT	NA	TRBJ2-3	TRBV11-2	NA
CASSLAAGNTEAFF	TGTGCCAGCAGCTTGGCGGCAGGGAACACTGAAGCTTTCTTT	NA	TRBJ1-1	TRBV5-5	NA
CASSSTLTGEGEQYF	TGTGCCAGCAGTTCCACTTTGACAGGGGAGGGCGAGCAGTACTTC	NA	TRBJ2-7	TRBV6-5	NA
CASSMDRATDTQYF	TGTGCCAGCAGCATGGACAGGGCCACAGATACGCAGTATTTT	NA	TRBJ2-3	TRBV7-3	TRBD1
CASSSSGGDTQYF	TGTGCCAGCAGCTCATCCGGGGGAGATACGCAGTATTTT	NA	TRBJ2-3	TRBV13	NA
CASSKDRQLSQPQHF	TGTGCCAGCAGTAAGGATCGACAGCTCTCTCAGCCCCAGCATTTT	NA	TRBJ1-5	TRBV2	NA
CASRPDYQSYNEQFF	TGTGCCAGCAGACCGGACTACCAATCCTACAATGAGCAGTTCTTC	NA	TRBJ2-1	TRBV11-1	NA
CASSRRQGIQETQYF	TGTGCCAGCAGCCGCCGACAGGGGATACAAGAGACCCAGTACTTC	NA	TRBJ2-5	TRBV6-5	TRBD1
CASSPWDTPKGEIEQFF	TGTGCCAGCAGTCCGTGGGACACTCCAAAGGGGGAGATTGAGCAGTTCTTC	NA	TRBJ2-1	TRBV28	NA
CASTSRGKSTGELFF	TGCGCCAGCACCTCAAGGGGGAAGAGCACCGGGGAGCTGTTTTTT	NA	TRBJ2-2	TRBV4-1	NA
CASSLAHFYEQYF	TGTGCCAGCAGCTTAGCACATTTCTACGAGCAGTACTTC	NA	TRBJ2-7	TRBV11-2	NA
CASSRGHTLNTEAFF	TGTGCCAGCAGCCGCGGACACACCTTGAACACTGAAGCTTTCTTT	NA	TRBJ1-1	TRBV2	NA
CASSISRKDQPQHF	TGTGCCAGTAGTATATCGCGGAAAGATCAGCCCCAGCATTTT	NA	TRBJ1-5	TRBV19	NA
CASRKFPDRHSPLHF	TGTGCCAGCAGAAAGTTCCCGGACAGGCATTCACCCCTCCACTTT	once	TRBJ1-6	TRBV6-5	TRBD1
CASSNPIRQAYGYTF	TGTGCCAGCAGTAATCCCATACGACAGGCCTATGGCTACACCTTC	NA	TRBJ1-2	TRBV6-1	NA
CSEFLGTGYNEQFF	TGCAGCGAATTTCTTGGGACAGGTTACAATGAGCAGTTCTTC	NA	TRBJ2-1	TRBV29-1	TRBD1
CASSQDMAGVYGYTF	TGCGCCAGCAGCCAAGATATGGCAGGCGTCTATGGCTACACCTTC	many	TRBJ1-2	TRBV4-3	NA
CASSLEGTGSYEQYF	TGTGCCAGCAGCTTAGAAGGGACAGGCTCCTACGAGCAGTACTTC	NA	TRBJ2-7	TRBV7-2	TRBD1
CASSISGANVLTF	TGTGCCAGCAGCATATCTGGGGCCAACGTCCTGACTTTC	once	TRBJ2-6	TRBV7-9	NA
CASSLVQAPYGYTF	TGTGCCAGCAGCTTAGTCCAGGCCCCCTATGGCTACACCTTC	NA	TRBJ1-2	TRBV7-9	NA
CASRGGADTQYF	TGCGCCAGTAGAGGGGGCGCAGATACGCAGTATTTT	NA	TRBJ2-3	TRBV5-1	TRBD1
CASTRGTGSYEQYF	TGTGCCAGCACCCGGGGGACAGGCTCCTACGAGCAGTACTTC	once	TRBJ2-7	TRBV6-6	TRBD1